One and the same sample provided the 26 T cell receptor beta chains below, sequenced in a study of cytomegalovirus exposure and HLA in healthy donors. Both 60 Vbeta primers and 13 Jbeta primers went into the PCR. Sequenced by immunoSEQ multiplex PCR; TCRdb stores in-frame clones only, minus some. The sample contains under 45,000 clones, roughly two thirds of which appear only once. Sequences were obtained from PBMCs. The receptor set was obtained from a man aged 25 to 45 in good health and CMV-seronegative.

The J gene is TRBJ2-5, the V gene TRBV29-1; D possibly corresponds to TRBD1 (6 bases). The germline V and J ends were trimmed by 4 bases and 4 bases, with 10 bases remaining between them. Germline CDR1 SQVTM, CDR2 ANQGSEA. The CDR3 spans 12 residues. The CDR3 coding sequence is TGCAGCGTTGGGCAGGGGCGAGAGACCCAGTACTTC. Amino acids: CSVGQGRETQYF.

The chain combines TRBV7-2 with TRBJ2-1; the match to TRBD2 covers 11 bases. Trimming cost V 5 bases and J 1 base; bases outside gene matches: 10. The CDR3 extends over 18 amino acids. The germline gives CDR1 SGHTA, CDR2 FQGNSA. The CDR3 bases are TGTGCCAGCAGCCTTCTCACTAGCGGGAGTTGGTCCTACAATGAGCAGTTCTTC. This sequence encodes CASSLLTSGSWSYNEQFF.

This chain connects TRBV6-1 to TRBJ2-7; D gene ambiguous. Trimming cost V 7 bases and J 6 bases, with 13 bases left between them. This CDR3 comprises 12 residues. The germline V gene has CDR1 MNHNS and CDR2 SASEGT. As DNA, the CDR3 is TGTGCCAGCACCGTGACTCGAATCGAGCAGTACTTC. Protein sequence: CASTVTRIEQYF.

The J gene is TRBJ2-5, the V gene TRBV20-1; the match to TRBD1 covers 7 bases. V was clipped by 6 bases and J by 5 bases; unmatched bases: 0. The germline gives CDR1 DFQATT, CDR2 SNEGSKA (reference sequence). The CDR3 is made up of 10 amino acids. The CDR3 region is CSADRETQYF. CDR3 sequence (DNA): TGCAGTGCGGACAGGGAGACCCAGTACTTC.

The rearrangement links TRBV15 to TRBJ1-5; D is possibly TRBD1 (6 bases). Germline V gene lookup returns CDR1 LNHNV and CDR2 YYDKDF (reference sequence). The CDR3 contains 20 residues. The ends were cut back, 5 bases at V and 0 bases at J, with 26 bases in the middle. The chain's CDR3 is CATSALRGPQTSNSNQPQHF. The CDR3 DNA is TGTGCCACCAGCGCACTCAGGGGCCCCCAAACTTCTAATAGCAATCAGCCCCAGCATTTT.

The chain joins TRBV6-5 to TRBJ2-7; the match to TRBD2 covers 9 bases. Germline V gene sequence: CDR1 MNHEY, CDR2 SVGAGI. This CDR3 spans 15 amino acids. J gave up 3 bases and V 6 bases, and 9 bases lay outside the gene matches. The CDR3: CASSLSGGQNYEQYF. In DNA form, the CDR3 reads TGTGCCAGCAGCCTCAGCGGGGGGCAAAACTACGAGCAGTACTTC.

V is TRBV7-9 and J is TRBJ2-6; the match to TRBD2 covers 7 bases. Germline-derived CDR1 and CDR2 are SEHNR and FQNEAQ (reference sequence). This CDR3 has 16 residues. With 6 bases clipped from V and 2 bases from J, the junction kept 7 bases outside the gene matches. The CDR3 sequence: CASRWGGGTGANVLTF. The CDR3 nucleotides are TGTGCCAGCAGGTGGGGGGGAGGAACTGGGGCCAACGTCCTGACTTTC.

The J gene is TRBJ2-6, the V gene TRBV29-1, with D tentatively TRBD2 (7 bases). CDR1 is SQVTM and CDR2 is ANQGSEA in the germline V gene. There are 14 residues in the CDR3. V shed 6 bases and J shed 3 bases, with 12 bases lying between them. CDR3 in amino acids: CSVRGGSGANVLTF. The CDR3 region has the DNA TGCAGCGTGAGGGGGGGGAGTGGGGCCAACGTCCTGACTTTC.

Within the sample, this clone is large (0.1 to 1%). The gene calls are TRBV10-3 and TRBJ1-1; no definite D call. CDR3 length equals 15 residues. V was trimmed by 10 bases and J by 4 bases, leaving 22 bases between them. The V gene's germline CDR1 is ENHRY and CDR2 SYGVKD. CDR3 protein: CATANPDGEATEAFF. The CDR3 DNA follows: TGTGCCACCGCAAACCCCGACGGGGAGGCCACTGAAGCTTTCTTT.

The chain uses TRBV5-4 and TRBJ1-6, with 7 bases aligning to TRBD1. The ends lost 0 bases at V and 9 bases at J; junction bases unmatched: 3. CDR1 SGHNT and CDR2 YYREEE come from the germline V gene (reference sequence). The CDR3 contains 14 residues. CDR3 sequence (DNA): TGTGCCAGCAGCTTGGGTCAGGGGGGTTCACCCCTCCACTTT. It yields the protein CASSLGQGGSPLHF.

This sequence joins TRBV4-2 and TRBJ1-3; D is possibly TRBD1 (5 bases). The CDR3 extends over 17 amino acids. V was shortened by 0 bases and J by 2 bases, with 14 bases between the two germline ends. The germline V gene has CDR1 LGHNA and CDR2 YNFKEQ. CDR3 region: CASSQDLTGQAGNTIYF. The DNA of the CDR3 is TGTGCCAGCAGCCAAGACCTTACCGGACAAGCTGGAAACACCATATATTTT.

The chain couples TRBV28 to TRBJ1-5; tentatively, D is TRBD1 (5 bases). The V and J ends lost 6 bases and 0 bases respectively, with 15 bases between them. From germline, CDR1 is MDHEN and CDR2 SYDVKM. The CDR3 is 16 amino acids. CDR3 sequence: CASRSRAGVSNQPQHF. The CDR3 nucleotides read TGTGCCAGCAGGAGCCGGGCGGGGGTTAGCAATCAGCCCCAGCATTTT.

The chain recombines TRBV4-2 with TRBJ2-3; TRBD2 agrees at 12 bases. The CDR3 is 18 amino acids. The V segment lost 4 bases and the J segment 1 base; nucleotides outside the gene matches: 9. Germline CDR1 reads LGHNA; CDR2 reads YNFKEQ. The CDR3: CASSRGLAGWEGTDTQYF. CDR3 coding DNA: TGTGCCAGCAGCCGCGGACTAGCGGGGTGGGAGGGCACAGATACGCAGTATTTT.

This clone was seen only a few times. The chain employs TRBV10-3 and TRBJ1-4, with 8 bases matching TRBD1. The CDR3 contains 14 residues. Trimming cost V 3 bases and J 6 bases; bases outside gene matches: 3. CDR1 and CDR2 (germline): ENHRY, SYGVKD. The CDR3: CAISDSDRDEKLFF. CDR3 DNA: TGTGCCATCAGTGACTCGGACAGGGATGAAAAACTGTTTTTT.

In DNA, the CDR3 is TGCGCCAGCAGCCAAGGGGCCCGGGGTGCAACTAATGAAAAACTGTTTTTT. It specifies CASSQGARGATNEKLFF. V is TRBV4-3 and J is TRBJ1-4; no definite D call. V was trimmed by 1 base and J by 0 bases, leaving 12 bases between them. There are 17 residues in the CDR3. CDR1 is LGHNA and CDR2 is YSLEER in the germline V gene.

The chain is built from TRBV4-1 and TRBJ2-7, with 9 bases fitting TRBD1. V lost 1 base and J lost 3; bases outside the gene matches: 4. This CDR3 spans 15 amino acids. Looked up from germline, CDR1 is MGHRA and CDR2 is YSYEKL. The CDR3 nucleotides are TGCGCCAGCAGCCAAGTTGACAGGGGGATCTACGAGCAGTACTTC. Translated: CASSQVDRGIYEQYF.

The rearrangement links TRBV6-5 to TRBJ2-7, with 8 bases aligning to TRBD1. CDR3 size: 12 residues. The ends lost 10 bases at V and 2 bases at J; junction bases unmatched: 4. The germline gives CDR1 MNHEY, CDR2 SVGAGI. CDR3 DNA: TGTGCCACCGTGGGACAGGCCTACGAGCAGTACTTC. Amino acid sequence: CATVGQAYEQYF.

The V and J genes are TRBV10-1 and TRBJ2-1, with D possibly being TRBD1 (5 bases). The CDR3 has 12 residues. Trimming took off 9 bases at V and 10 bases at J, with 16 bases between the two ends. The V gene's germline CDR1 is WNHNN and CDR2 SYGVQD (reference sequence). The chain's CDR3 is CASSGSTGEQFF. In DNA, the CDR3 is TGCGCCAGTTCAGGGTCTACCGGGGAGCAGTTCTTC.

The chain has TRBV9 and TRBJ2-2, with 7 bases aligning to TRBD1. The CDR3 length is 13 residues. Germline V gene data show CDR1 as SGDLS and CDR2 as YYNGEE. Germline trimming cut 4 bases from V and 7 bases from J; bases unmatched to any gene: 4. CDR3 nucleotide sequence: TGTGCCAGCAGCACACAGGGGTACGGGGAGCTGTTTTTT. Protein product: CASSTQGYGELFF.

The chain is built from TRBV10-1 and TRBJ2-2, with TRBD1 as a possible D gene (5 bases). The germline V gene has CDR1 WNHNN and CDR2 SYGVQD (reference sequence). V was shortened by 0 bases and J by 7 bases, with 12 bases between the two germline ends. The CDR3 totals 15 residues. In DNA, the CDR3 is TGCGCCAGCAGTGAGTCAAAAGGGGCCGGCGGGGAGCTGTTTTTT. It translates to CASSESKGAGGELFF.

This clone was seen a handful of times. The junction does not match germline at one end; this may be a read error. CDR3 region: CASSQGTSGGGSLGIF. CDR3 sequence (DNA): TGTGCCAGCAGCCAAGGGACTAGCGGGGGGGGCTCCCTCGGGATCTTC. The gene calls are TRBV4-2 and TRBJ2-1; 15 nucleotides agree with TRBD2. The germline V gene encodes CDR1 LGHNA and CDR2 YNFKEQ. The CDR3 sequence is 16 residues long.

The chain employs TRBV7-8 and TRBJ1-5, with D maybe TRBD1 (6 bases). Germline CDR1 is SGHVS and CDR2 is FQNEAQ. The CDR3 runs 17 residues. V lost 5 bases and J 9 bases, leaving 26 bases between the germline ends. CDR3 coding DNA: TGTGCCAGCAGCCCAATCCCCCGACAGGCGACCGCCAGGCCCCAGCATTTT. It is translated as CASSPIPRQATARPQHF.

The chain has TRBV5-1 and TRBJ1-1, with 7 bases aligning to TRBD1. The J segment lost 4 bases and the V segment lost 3 bases, leaving 3 bases of the junction unmatched. CDR1 and CDR2 from the germline V gene are SGHRS and YFSETQ. This CDR3 is 13 amino acids long. As DNA, the CDR3 is TGCGCCAGCAGCTGGGACAGAACCACTGAAGCTTTCTTT. This encodes CASSWDRTTEAFF.

The V and J genes are TRBV5-4 and TRBJ2-3; D remains ambiguous. The CDR3 length is 12 residues. Germline-derived CDR1 and CDR2 are SGHNT and YYREEE (reference sequence). V lost 3 bases, J lost 2 bases, and 4 bases lay in between. Here the CDR3 reads CASSSHTDTQYF. CDR3 sequence (DNA): TGTGCCAGCAGCTCACACACAGATACGCAGTATTTT.

There are a few counts of this clone. The gene calls are TRBV6-5 and TRBJ2-3; TRBD1 agrees at 8 bases. The CDR3 has 14 residues. Germline assignment: CDR1 MNHEY and CDR2 SVGAGI. The V and J ends lost 6 bases and 6 bases, in that order; junction bases with no gene match: 8. The CDR3 loop is CASRTTGVVDTQYF. Written as DNA, the CDR3 is TGTGCCAGCAGGACGACAGGGGTGGTTGATACGCAGTATTTT.

V is TRBV7-2 and J is TRBJ2-5; tentatively, D is TRBD2 (5 bases). CDR1 and CDR2 from the germline V gene are SGHTA and FQGNSA. Deletions cut 5 bases from V and 3 bases from J, with 16 bases between. This CDR3 has 15 amino acids. This CDR3 is CASSRAPAGKETQYF. The CDR3 coding sequence is TGTGCCAGCAGCCGGGCTCCAGCCGGGAAAGAGACCCAGTACTTC.